Listed below are T cell receptor beta chains from one sample, sequenced in a study of T cells after yellow fever vaccination. One entry per CDR3 protein, called by TCRdb with MiXCR from the 5' RACE reads. Of about 340,000 distinct CDR3 sequences detected, roughly an eighth appear once; the ten largest clones hold about 3%. The sample consisted of CD4+ T cells sorted from PBMCs, taken 15 days after the yellow fever booster vaccination. The receptors originated from a man aged 18-30 years who received the YFV17D yellow fever vaccine. Both conserved end residues are part of each CDR3. The D gene is left open where the match is weak. The size entry is marked missing in some rows and otherwise reads once, few, many or a size class.

CDR3aa	CDR3nt	abundance	d_gene	v_gene	j_gene
CASSRDSQPQHF	TGTGCCAGCAGCCGGGACAGTCAGCCCCAGCATTTT	few	TRBD1	TRBV7-2	TRBJ1-5
CASSPGVGETQYF	TGTGCCAGCAGCCCGGGGGTGGGAGAGACCCAGTACTTC	many	NA	TRBV7-3	TRBJ2-5
CASSRTGIETGELFF	TGTGCCAGCAGCCGGACAGGGATCGAGACCGGGGAGCTGTTTTTT	NA	TRBD1	TRBV6-8	TRBJ2-2
CASSQEQGHSLLDEQFF	TGCGCCAGCAGCCAAGAACAGGGGCATTCACTCTTGGATGAGCAGTTCTTC	many	TRBD1	TRBV4-3	TRBJ2-1
CASSHGRAGELTGELFF	TGTGCCAGCAGCCACGGCAGGGCGGGGGAGTTGACCGGGGAGCTGTTTTTT	NA	TRBD2	TRBV14	TRBJ2-2
CASTRHQDTQYF	TGTGCCAGCACCAGGCACCAAGATACGCAGTATTTT	many	NA	TRBV7-8	TRBJ2-3
CATSPYLSGANVLTF	TGTGCCACCAGCCCATACCTCTCTGGGGCCAACGTCCTGACTTTC	NA	NA	TRBV15	TRBJ2-6
CASSPSAGGNTIYF	TGTGCCAGCAGTCCGTCGGCGGGTGGAAACACCATATATTTT	many	NA	TRBV12-3/TRBV12-4	TRBJ1-3
CASSLGGAGSYNEQFF	TGCGCCAGCAGCTTGGGGGGCGCGGGCTCCTACAATGAGCAGTTCTTC	NA	NA	TRBV5-1	TRBJ2-1
CASSYPRLLSYEQYF	TGTGCCAGCAGTTACCCCCGGCTTTTATCTTACGAGCAGTACTTC	few	NA	TRBV6-2/TRBV6-3	TRBJ2-7
CASSLADRVTEAFF	TGTGCCAGCAGCTTAGCCGACAGGGTGACTGAAGCTTTCTTT	NA	TRBD1	TRBV7-2	TRBJ1-1
CASSVGGVADQETQYF	TGTGCCAGCAGCGTAGGTGGGGTAGCGGACCAAGAGACCCAGTACTTC	NA	NA	TRBV9	TRBJ2-5
CASSLMGSGNTIYF	TGTGCCAGCAGTTTAATGGGATCAGGAAACACCATATATTTT	NA	NA	TRBV12-3/TRBV12-4	TRBJ1-3
CASSFRGQYQETQYF	TGTGCCAGCAGCTTTAGGGGCCAGTACCAAGAGACCCAGTACTTC	NA	NA	TRBV7-6	TRBJ2-5
CASSPQASGDNEQFF	TGCGCCAGCAGCCCCCAGGCTAGCGGGGACAATGAGCAGTTCTTC	few	TRBD2	TRBV5-1	TRBJ2-1
CASSYGAEQFF	TGTGCCAGCAGTTACGGGGCGGAGCAGTTCTTC	many	NA	TRBV6-5	TRBJ2-1
CASSPWGTQYF	TGTGCCAGCAGTCCCTGGGGGACCCAGTACTTC	few	NA	TRBV2	TRBJ2-5
CASSRSVETQYF	TGTGCCAGCAGCCGCAGTGTGGAGACCCAGTACTTC	NA	NA	TRBV6-2/TRBV6-3	TRBJ2-5
CASSTGEGIQETQYF	TGTGCCAGCTCAACCGGCGAGGGTATTCAAGAGACCCAGTACTTC	NA	NA	TRBV18	TRBJ2-5
CASSLTQSSPLHF	TGTGCCAGCAGCTTGACACAGAGCTCACCCCTCCACTTT	few	NA	TRBV7-2	TRBJ1-6
CASSTSRGGNTGELFF	TGTGCCAGCAGTACCTCACGGGGGGGGAACACCGGGGAGCTGTTTTTT	NA	TRBD2	TRBV6-5	TRBJ2-2
CASRTPNYGYTF	TGTGCCAGCAGGACGCCTAACTATGGCTACACCTTC	few	NA	TRBV7-9	TRBJ1-2
CASTTDRLNQPQHF	TGTGCCAGCACCACCGACAGGCTCAATCAGCCCCAGCATTTT	NA	NA	TRBV6-2/TRBV6-3	TRBJ1-5
CASSLAGAKEAFF	TGTGCCAGCAGCTTAGCCGGGGCGAAGGAAGCTTTCTTT	few	NA	TRBV7-9	TRBJ1-1
CASSSTRASEAFF	TGTGCCAGCAGTTCTACAAGGGCGTCTGAAGCTTTCTTT	few	NA	TRBV27	TRBJ1-1
CASSRDRVLLTEAFF	TGTGCCAGCAGTAGGGACAGGGTTTTATTGACTGAAGCTTTCTTT	NA	TRBD1	TRBV27	TRBJ1-1
CASSFKGYEQYF	TGTGCCAGCAGTTTCAAGGGCTACGAGCAGTACTTC	few	NA	TRBV28	TRBJ2-7
CSARGGQNSNYGYTF	TGCAGTGCTAGAGGAGGACAGAACTCTAACTATGGCTACACCTTC	few	NA	TRBV20-1	TRBJ1-2
CASRPITTSTDTQYF	TGCGCCAGCAGACCCATCACTACTAGCACAGATACGCAGTATTTT	few	NA	TRBV5-1	TRBJ2-3
CASSEIPGIGQPQHF	TGCGCCAGCAGTGAGATCCCAGGGATCGGTCAGCCCCAGCATTTT	few	NA	TRBV10-2	TRBJ1-5
CASSKVSRGGSEKLFF	TGTGCCAGCAGCAAAGTCTCCAGGGGGGGCAGTGAAAAACTGTTTTTT	NA	NA	TRBV21-1	TRBJ1-4
CASSEVLDTYEQYF	TGTGCCAGCAGTGAAGTCCTCGACACCTACGAGCAGTACTTC	many	NA	TRBV6-1	TRBJ2-7
CASSGGQPYQPQHF	TGTGCCAGCAGTGGGGGGCAGCCATATCAGCCCCAGCATTTT	NA	NA	TRBV6-1	TRBJ1-5
CSARGFHNEQFF	TGCAGTGCTCGGGGTTTCCACAATGAGCAGTTCTTC	NA	NA	TRBV20-1	TRBJ2-1
CASSNSQRGHSTDTQYF	TGTGCCAGCAGTAATTCACAGCGGGGCCATAGCACAGATACGCAGTATTTT	few	TRBD2	TRBV5-5	TRBJ2-3
CASSLNRIRGANVLTF	TGTGCCAGCAGCCTCAACAGGATTCGGGGGGCCAACGTCCTGACTTTC	few	NA	TRBV7-8	TRBJ2-6
CASNRGWGGYTF	TGTGCCAGCAACAGGGGCTGGGGTGGCTACACCTTC	many	TRBD1	TRBV25-1	TRBJ1-2
CSAWRRNSNQPQHF	TGCAGTGCTTGGAGGCGGAATAGCAATCAGCCCCAGCATTTT	few	NA	TRBV20-1	TRBJ1-5
CASSSRTLWGGQPQHF	TGTGCCAGCAGCTCTAGGACGTTATGGGGGGGTCAGCCCCAGCATTTT	NA	NA	TRBV11-3	TRBJ1-5
CASSLVVTGTNTDTQYF	TGCGCCAGCAGCTTGGTCGTGACAGGGACAAACACAGATACGCAGTATTTT	few	TRBD1	TRBV5-1	TRBJ2-3
CASSRDREENSPLHF	TGCGCCAGCAGCCGCGACAGGGAGGAGAATTCACCCCTCCACTTT	few	TRBD1	TRBV4-1	TRBJ1-6
CASSVVSTSSIQYF	TGTGCCAGCAGCGTAGTTTCTACCTCTAGCATTCAGTACTTC	NA	NA	TRBV9	TRBJ2-4
CSAKIRAGPLNTEAFF	TGCAGTGCTAAGATCCGGGCCGGGCCCCTAAACACTGAAGCTTTCTTT	NA	NA	TRBV20-1	TRBJ1-1
CASNSGGGPDTQYF	TGCGCCAGCAATAGCGGGGGGGGCCCAGATACGCAGTATTTT	many	TRBD2	TRBV4-1	TRBJ2-3
CSASRQAPIQYF	TGCAGTGCTAGCAGACAGGCCCCCATTCAGTACTTC	few	NA	TRBV20-1	TRBJ2-4
CASSLKTSGANTGELFF	TGCGCCAGCAGCTTGAAGACTAGCGGGGCGAACACCGGGGAGCTGTTTTTT	few	TRBD2	TRBV5-1	TRBJ2-2
CASSLRAAGSRNGYTF	TGTGCCAGCAGTTTAAGGGCCGCAGGGAGTAGGAATGGCTACACCTTC	NA	NA	TRBV6-5	TRBJ1-2
CATSLPGGETQYF	TGTGCCACCAGCCTGCCAGGGGGAGAGACCCAGTACTTC	few	TRBD1	TRBV24-1	TRBJ2-5
CASSGQAATNEKLFF	TGTGCCAGTAGCGGACAGGCAGCAACTAATGAAAAACTGTTTTTT	NA	TRBD1	TRBV19	TRBJ1-4
CASSPWTSGYNEQFF	TGTGCCAGCTCACCCTGGACTAGCGGCTACAATGAGCAGTTCTTC	few	TRBD2	TRBV18	TRBJ2-1
CSVEGQGADTQYF	TGCAGCGTTGAAGGACAGGGGGCAGATACGCAGTATTTT	many	TRBD1	TRBV29-1	TRBJ2-3